What follows are 19 T cell receptor beta chains derived from one specimen sequenced in a study of blood T cell repertoires in COVID-19. Generated by immunoSEQ multiplex PCR, the TCRdb table keeps only in-frame clones and is missing some. Here the sample spans 240,000 or so clones, approximately 90% being singletons. Material: PBMCs or T cells enriched from blood (not recorded which). Receptors originate from a man in his forties who had recovered from COVID-19.

The chain uses TRBV28 and TRBJ1-1; tentatively, D is TRBD1 (6 bases). Germline V gives CDR1 MDHEN, CDR2 SYDVKM. The CDR3 loop spans 11 amino acids. V lost 7 bases, J lost 10 bases, and 13 bases lay in between. CDR3 sequence reads: CASIQQGTAFF. CDR3 coding DNA: TGTGCCAGCATTCAACAGGGCACAGCTTTCTTT.

This chain uses TRBV7-8 with TRBJ2-2, with a weak D call TRBD1 (6 bases). CDR3 size: 18 residues. The germline gives CDR1 SGHVS, CDR2 FQNEAQ. V dropped 0 bases and J dropped 2 bases, with 16 bases sitting between them. The DNA for the CDR3 is TGTGCCAGCAGCTTAGCGCATTGGACAGCTACTAACACCGGGGAGCTGTTTTTT. It translates to CASSLAHWTATNTGELFF.

This sequence joins TRBV7-6 and TRBJ2-3; tentatively, D is TRBD2 (6 bases). This CDR3 has 15 amino acids. The ends were cut back, 1 base at V and 8 bases at J, with 16 bases in the middle. Germline V gene lookup returns CDR1 SGHVS and CDR2 FNYEAQ. CDR3 region: CASSLVALGGATQYF. As DNA, the CDR3 is TGTGCCAGCAGCTTAGTTGCTTTAGGCGGGGCTACGCAGTATTTT.

The chain is built from TRBV7-9 and TRBJ2-3, with unresolved D. Germline V gene sequence: CDR1 SEHNR, CDR2 FQNEAQ (reference sequence). Trimming pared 7 bases from V and 2 bases from J, leaving 16 bases between. The CDR3 length is 15 residues. The DNA of the CDR3 is TGTGCCAGCAACCCGAGAGAGAGGATCACAGATACGCAGTATTTT. This gives the protein CASNPRERITDTQYF.

This chain joins TRBV5-1 and TRBJ1-6; D gene uncertain. This CDR3 contains 15 residues. V was trimmed by 0 bases and J by 5 bases, leaving 9 bases between them. Germline loops: CDR1 SGHRS, CDR2 YFSETQ. This CDR3 reads CASSLGGRDNSPLHF. As DNA, the CDR3 is TGCGCCAGCAGCTTGGGTGGGCGCGATAATTCACCCCTCCACTTT.

The chain has TRBV4-1 and TRBJ2-3; 12 nucleotides line up with TRBD2. CDR3 length equals 17 residues. Germline-derived CDR1 and CDR2 are MGHRA and YSYEKL. The junction had 3 bases not matched to a gene; V was cut back by 0 bases and J by 2 bases. The CDR3 region is CASSQELAGGLTDTQYF. CDR3 sequence (DNA): TGCGCCAGCAGCCAAGAGCTAGCGGGGGGGCTCACAGATACGCAGTATTTT.

The chain links TRBV28 to TRBJ2-5; possibly TRBD1 for D (6 bases). Germline V gene data show CDR1 as MDHEN and CDR2 as SYDVKM. This CDR3 spans 13 amino acids. Deletions cut 5 bases from V and 5 bases from J, with 12 bases between. CDR3 amino acids: CASSLQGGETQYF. The CDR3 nucleotides read TGTGCCAGCAGTCTACAGGGCGGGGAGACCCAGTACTTC. The variable domain in full, with the rest retrieved from reference TRBV28 and TRBJ2-5, is DVKVTQSSRYLVKRTGEKVFLECVQDMDHENMFWYRQDPGLGLRLIYFSYDVKMKEKGDIPEGYSVSREKKERFSLILESASTNQTSMYLCASSLQGGETQYFGPGTRLLVL.

The chain links TRBV27 to TRBJ1-3; 10 nucleotides align to TRBD1. Per the germline V gene, CDR1 is MNHEY and CDR2 is SMNVEV (reference sequence). V gave up 6 bases and J gave up 9 bases; unmatched junction bases: 8. This CDR3 has 14 amino acids. The chain's CDR3 is CASSRDRGLGTIYF. DNA of the CDR3: TGTGCCAGCAGCCGGGACAGGGGACTTGGCACCATATATTTT.

This chain joins TRBV28 and TRBJ1-1, with D possibly TRBD1 on 6 matching bases. CDR3 size: 16 residues. Per the germline V gene, CDR1 is MDHEN and CDR2 is SYDVKM. V was shortened by 3 bases and J by 6 bases, with 20 bases between the two germline ends. The CDR3 DNA reads TGTGCCAGCAGTTTTATTTGGGGGCAGGGGAGTTCTGAAGCTTTCTTT. It codes for CASSFIWGQGSSEAFF.

This chain uses TRBV6-5 with TRBJ2-7, with a weak D call TRBD1 (5 bases). The CDR3 spans 14 residues. Trimming stripped 6 bases from V and 0 bases from J, with 12 bases between. The germline V gene has CDR1 MNHEY and CDR2 SVGAGI. The CDR3 loop reads CASSHRMSSYEQYF. The CDR3 bases are TGTGCCAGCAGCCACAGGATGAGCTCCTACGAGCAGTACTTC.

The V call is TRBV3-1 (or the pseudogene TRBV3-2), the J call TRBJ2-1; 15 positions match TRBD2. The CDR3 runs 16 residues. The ends lost 2 bases at V and 7 bases at J; junction bases unmatched: 3. CDR1 is LGHDT and CDR2 is YNNKEL in the germline V gene (reference sequence). The CDR3 protein is CASSQTGTSGRNEQFF. In DNA, the CDR3 is TGTGCCAGCAGCCAAACCGGGACTAGCGGGAGGAATGAGCAGTTCTTC.

The chain combines TRBV6-5 with TRBJ1-1; D is ambiguous. Trimming removed 5 bases at V and 1 base at J, with 11 bases between. The CDR3 is 14 residues long. Germline V CDR1 and CDR2: MNHEY, SVGAGI. CDR3 region: CASSPGARNTEAFF. CDR3 DNA: TGTGCCAGCAGTCCAGGCGCCCGGAACACTGAAGCTTTCTTT.

The chain recombines TRBV5-6 with TRBJ2-3; the match to TRBD1 covers 8 bases. Germline CDR1 SGHDT, CDR2 YYEEEE. V shed 2 bases and J 6 bases; nucleotides not matched to a gene: 5. This CDR3 region has 14 residues. CDR3 bases: TGTGCCAGCAGCTTTCAGGACAGGGTGGATACGCAGTATTTT. It specifies CASSFQDRVDTQYF.

This chain joins TRBV6-5 and TRBJ1-3, with 8 bases aligning to TRBD1. The CDR3 has 16 amino acids. Unmatched junction bases numbered 9, after V lost 4 bases and J lost 4 bases. Per germline, CDR1 MNHEY and CDR2 SVGAGI. DNA for the CDR3: TGTGCCAGCAGTTCGGTACAGGGGGTACAAGGAAACACCATATATTTT. Translation: CASSSVQGVQGNTIYF.

This chain's CDR3 is CASSPRTSGSQETQYF. CDR3 coding DNA: TGCGCCAGCAGCCCAAGGACTAGCGGGAGCCAGGAGACCCAGTACTTC. V gene TRBV5-1 combines with J gene TRBJ2-5, with 13 bases aligning to TRBD2. The germline CDR1 and CDR2 sequences are SGHRS and YFSETQ. The CDR3 contains 16 residues. V shed 4 bases and J 5 bases; nucleotides not matched to a gene: 8.

The V gene is TRBV7-9, the J gene TRBJ2-7; weak D call: TRBD1 (5 bases). The germline gives CDR1 SEHNR, CDR2 FQNEAQ (reference sequence). With 1 base removed from V and 5 bases from J, the gap between germline ends came to 12 bases. The CDR3 runs 14 residues. The DNA of the CDR3 is TGTGCCAGCAGCTTAGTTCAGGGTCGGCACGAGCAGTACTTC. Translated, it gives CASSLVQGRHEQYF.

This CDR3 reads CASSPEDRLATNEKLFF. CDR3 DNA sequence: TGTGCCAGCTCACCAGAGGACAGGCTAGCAACTAATGAAAAACTGTTTTTT. V gene TRBV18 combines with J gene TRBJ1-4, with TRBD1 identical over 7 bases. This CDR3 is built from 17 residues. CDR1 and CDR2 (germline): KGHSH, LQKENI. The V and J ends lost 2 bases and 0 bases, in that order; junction bases with no gene match: 6. Full variable domain (missing parts from reference TRBV18 and TRBJ1-4): NAGVMQNPRHLVRRRGQEARLRCSPMKGHSHVYWYRQLPEEGLKFMVYLQKENIIDESGMPKERFSAEFPKEGPSILRIQQVVRGDSAAYFCASSPEDRLATNEKLFFGSGTQLSVL.

The chain links TRBV19 to TRBJ1-2; no clear D gene. CDR1 and CDR2 from the germline V gene are LNHDA and SQIVND (reference sequence). This CDR3 contains 18 residues. Trimming left V 0 bases short and J 8 bases short, with 25 bases between. The CDR3 loop is CASSIDHSAGYTVIGYTF. CDR3 in DNA: TGTGCCAGTAGTATAGATCATTCGGCAGGCTATACGGTCATCGGCTACACCTTC. Variable domain in full (rest from reference TRBV19 and TRBJ1-2): DGGITQSPKYLFRKEGQNVTLSCEQNLNHDAMYWYRQDPGQGLRLIYYSQIVNDFQKGDIAEGYSVSREKKESFPLTVTSAQKNPTAFYLCASSIDHSAGYTVIGYTFGSGTRLTVV.

The chain has TRBV7-9 and TRBJ1-5; TRBD1 might be the D (5 bases). The V end lost 3 bases, the J end lost 4 bases, and 7 bases lay between the germline ends. This CDR3 region has 13 residues. Germline-derived CDR1 and CDR2 are SEHNR and FQNEAQ (reference sequence). The CDR3 region is CASSFTGNQPQHF. The CDR3 nucleotides read TGTGCCAGCAGCTTTACAGGTAATCAGCCCCAGCATTTT.